The clone carrying this T cell receptor beta chain came up many times. Its antigen is undetermined. This specimen belongs to a study of CD8 T cells in ankylosing spondylitis. Study-level findings and limits: A motif in TCR beta, a set of eight highly homologous variants, appeared characteristic of ankylosing spondylitis blood. Researchers reportedly found disease-linked clones significantly enriched in matched ankylosing spondylitis synovial fluid.

TCRdb itself ran the 5' RACE reads through MiXCR, one entry per CDR3 protein. The sample shows around 490,000 distinct CDR3 sequences, 5.3% of them seen only once. V lost 1 base to trimming and J lost 4 bases, with 11 bases between them. This CDR3 spans 14 amino acids. Germline CDR1 reads DFQATT; CDR2 reads SNEGSKA (reference sequence). The source of this sequence is a male donor with ankylosing spondylitis. The sample taken for sequencing was blood, either unsorted or a sorted T cell fraction (not recorded which). V is TRBV20-1 and J is TRBJ1-3; tentatively, D is TRBD1 (6 bases). The CDR3 DNA reads TGCAGTGCTAGAGCCCGGACAGCCGGAAACACCATATATTTT. Amino acids: CSARARTAGNTIYF.